Below are 28 T cell receptor beta chains sequenced from a single sample in a study of cytomegalovirus exposure and HLA in healthy donors. With 60 Vbeta and 13 Jbeta primers, the PCR was carried out. The assay was immunoSEQ multiplex PCR, and TCRdb's table has in-frame clones only and misses some. The top ten clones hold about 2.7% of a sample with 160,000 or so clones, approximately 74% of them seen once. The sample comprised PBMCs. Every receptor here comes from a woman in her thirties in good health and CMV-seronegative.

This clone was detected only a few times. This chain connects TRBV6-6 to TRBJ1-2; D is uncertain. This CDR3 comprises 13 residues. V gave up 0 bases and J gave up 6 bases, with 8 bases separating them. Looked up from germline, CDR1 is MNHNY and CDR2 is SVGAGI (reference sequence). The CDR3 DNA reads TGTGCCAGCAGTTACTCGTTGGAGGATGGCTACACCTTC. Translated, it gives CASSYSLEDGYTF.

CDR3 region: CASSLPGSSEQYF. DNA of the CDR3: TGTGCCAGCAGTTTACCCGGGAGTTCCGAGCAGTACTTC. This sequence joins TRBV27 and TRBJ2-7; D is perhaps TRBD2 (6 bases). This CDR3 comprises 13 residues. The germline CDR1 and CDR2 sequences are MNHEY and SMNVEV (reference sequence). V lost 2 bases and J 6 bases, leaving 11 bases between the germline ends.

The CDR3 DNA sequence: TGTGCCAGCAGCCCCCTGGGGGGGGGTTACAATGAGCAGTTCTTC. Amino acids: CASSPLGGGYNEQFF. This chain uses TRBV7-2 with TRBJ2-1, with TRBD2 matching 7 bases. CDR3 length: 15 amino acids. Germline V gene lookup returns CDR1 SGHTA and CDR2 FQGNSA. J lost 4 bases, V lost 5 bases, and 8 bases had no gene match.

The chain recombines TRBV9 with TRBJ2-7; D may be TRBD2 (6 bases). The germline V gene encodes CDR1 SGDLS and CDR2 YYNGEE. V was shortened by 0 bases and J by 2 bases, with 12 bases between the two germline ends. CDR3 length equals 15 residues. As DNA, the CDR3 is TGTGCCAGCAGCGTAGGTGGGACTGCTACCTACGAGCAGTACTTC. Its protein is CASSVGGTATYEQYF.

CDR3 region: CASTGLAGAPRPGQDTQYF. The DNA for the CDR3 is TGTGCCAGCACGGGACTAGCGGGGGCCCCCAGACCCGGACAAGATACGCAGTATTTT. This chain connects TRBV7-9 to TRBJ2-3, with 14 positions matching TRBD2. CDR1 and CDR2 (germline): SEHNR, FQNEAQ (reference sequence). The junction had 17 bases not matched to a gene; V was cut back by 7 bases and J by 5 bases. This CDR3 region has 19 residues.

The chain has TRBV5-1 and TRBJ2-7; possible D gene TRBD2, 5 bases. The germline V gene has CDR1 SGHRS and CDR2 YFSETQ. The V end was cut by 0 bases, the J end by 1 base, with 8 bases between. The CDR3 sequence is 14 residues long. Here the CDR3 DNA reads TGCGCCAGCAGCTTGGTGGAGGTTTCCTACGAGCAGTACTTC. It codes for CASSLVEVSYEQYF.

This clone appeared once. V gene TRBV28 combines with J gene TRBJ1-3; perhaps TRBD1 as D (5 bases). The CDR3 extends over 13 amino acids. V dropped 7 bases and J dropped 6 bases, with 13 bases sitting between them. Germline assignment: CDR1 MDHEN and CDR2 SYDVKM. CDR3 sequence reads: CASTKGGVNTIYF. The CDR3 coding sequence is TGTGCCAGCACTAAGGGAGGGGTAAACACCATATATTTT. Filled out from reference TRBV28 and TRBJ1-3, the complete variable domain reads DVKVTQSSRYLVKRTGEKVFLECVQDMDHENMFWYRQDPGLGLRLIYFSYDVKMKEKGDIPEGYSVSREKKERFSLILESASTNQTSMYLCASTKGGVNTIYFGEGSWLTVV.

This clone was seen only once. The gene calls are TRBV7-9 and TRBJ2-7; 10 nucleotides agree with TRBD1. The CDR3 has 14 residues. Germline lookup yields CDR1 SEHNR and CDR2 FQNEAQ (reference sequence). The J segment lost 5 bases and the V segment lost 0 bases, leaving 1 base of the junction unmatched. The CDR3 reads CASSLAGTGDEQYF. CDR3 coding DNA: TGTGCCAGCAGCTTAGCGGGGACAGGGGACGAGCAGTACTTC.

V is TRBV29-1 and J is TRBJ2-2; D remains ambiguous. The CDR3 has 13 amino acids. Trimming shortened V by 3 bases and J by 7 bases, and 12 bases separated the two germline ends. Germline V gives CDR1 SQVTM, CDR2 ANQGSEA. CDR3 nucleotide sequence: TGCAGCGTTGACAGGATTGGTCACGGGGAGCTGTTTTTT. The encoded protein is CSVDRIGHGELFF.

This sequence joins TRBV5-1 and TRBJ2-7, with a weak D call TRBD2 (7 bases). This CDR3 is 16 amino acids long. From germline, CDR1 is SGHRS and CDR2 YFSETQ. Trimming shortened V by 0 bases and J by 2 bases, and 15 bases separated the two germline ends. CDR3 amino acids: CASSLVGGVGTYEQYF. The CDR3 DNA reads TGCGCCAGCAGCTTGGTAGGGGGGGTGGGCACCTACGAGCAGTACTTC.

This clone is a singleton in its sample. The rearrangement uses TRBV2 and TRBJ2-1; weak D call: TRBD2 (5 bases). Trimming stripped 4 bases from V and 4 bases from J, with 8 bases between. This CDR3 contains 13 residues. The germline gives CDR1 SNHLY, CDR2 FYNNEI. The CDR3 sequence is CASSVGDYNEQFF. The CDR3 DNA follows: TGTGCCAGCAGTGTGGGAGATTACAATGAGCAGTTCTTC.

A single count supports this clone. CDR3 nucleotides: TGTGCCAGCAGCTTAGCGTCGGGGTCTTATGGAGAAAAACTGTTTTTT. It specifies CASSLASGSYGEKLFF. This rearrangement joins TRBV7-9 to TRBJ1-4; D call uncertain. The length of the CDR3 is 16 residues. Germline CDR1 reads SEHNR; CDR2 reads FQNEAQ (reference sequence). The V end was cut by 0 bases, the J end by 8 bases, with 16 bases between.

The rearrangement links TRBV28 to TRBJ1-5, with D tentatively TRBD1 (6 bases). CDR1 and CDR2 from the germline V gene are MDHEN and SYDVKM. The CDR3 runs to 15 residues. The V end lost 6 bases, the J end lost 1 base, and 13 bases lay between the germline ends. In DNA form, the CDR3 reads TGTGCCAGCAGCTTGACAGGATCGAGCAATCAGCCCCAGCATTTT. Translation gives CASSLTGSSNQPQHF.

This clone was detected a few times. The CDR3 is CASSQAPGSSYNEQFF. Written as DNA, the CDR3 is TGCGCCAGCAGCCAAGCCCCGGGAAGCTCCTACAATGAGCAGTTCTTC. The chain couples TRBV4-1 to TRBJ2-1, with D possibly being TRBD2 (5 bases). In germline, CDR1 is MGHRA, CDR2 YSYEKL. The CDR3 runs 16 residues. Trimming took off 1 base at V and 0 bases at J, with 10 bases between the two ends.

This clone was counted a few times. The J gene is TRBJ2-7, the V gene TRBV7-6, with a weak D call TRBD1 (6 bases). The V gene lost 3 bases and the J gene lost 4 bases, with 13 bases spanning the gap. The CDR3 length is 14 residues. Germline CDR1 and CDR2: SGHVS and FNYEAQ. CDR3 sequence: CASSFAPDRYEQYF. CDR3 DNA sequence: TGTGCCAGCAGCTTTGCTCCGGACAGATACGAGCAGTACTTC.

This chain connects TRBV7-9 to TRBJ2-3, with 11 positions matching TRBD1. The CDR3 runs 15 residues. V gave up 5 bases and J gave up 5 bases; unmatched junction bases: 6. The germline V gene encodes CDR1 SEHNR and CDR2 FQNEAQ (reference sequence). Here the CDR3 reads CASSKGGQGEDTQYF. The CDR3, as DNA: TGTGCCAGCAGCAAAGGGGGACAGGGGGAAGATACGCAGTATTTT.

The gene calls are TRBV9 and TRBJ2-1; 7 bases are shared with TRBD2. The V and J ends lost 0 bases and 5 bases, in that order; junction bases with no gene match: 2. The CDR3 runs 14 residues. In germline, CDR1 is SGDLS, CDR2 YYNGEE. The CDR3 DNA follows: TGTGCCAGCAGCGTAGATGGACTAGACAATGAGCAGTTCTTC. Encoded protein: CASSVDGLDNEQFF.

This clone came up once. The gene calls are TRBV6-1 and TRBJ2-2, with D possibly matching TRBD1 (5 bases). This CDR3 contains 14 residues. The germline V and J ends were trimmed by 3 bases and 9 bases, with 14 bases remaining between them. CDR1 and CDR2 from the germline V gene are MNHNS and SASEGT. CDR3 in DNA: TGTGCCAGCAGTGACCGACAGATCTCCAGGGAGCTGTTTTTT. Translated: CASSDRQISRELFF.

V is TRBV7-6 and J is TRBJ2-2; TRBD2 matches 7 bases. The CDR3 is 15 residues long. Trimming took 5 bases from V and 1 from J; bases not matched to a gene: 4. Germline loops: CDR1 SGHVS, CDR2 FNYEAQ. CDR3 sequence (DNA): TGTGCCAGCAGCCTCCTAGCGGAGAACACCGGGGAGCTGTTTTTT. Its protein is CASSLLAENTGELFF.

The V gene is TRBV7-9, the J gene TRBJ2-2; the match to TRBD2 covers 8 bases. Germline V gives CDR1 SEHNR, CDR2 FQNEAQ (reference sequence). CDR3 length equals 16 residues. The trim removed 7 bases at V and 1 base at J, leaving 8 bases unmatched. The CDR3 coding sequence is TGTGCCAGCAACCAAATAAGCGGGAGGAACACCGGGGAGCTGTTTTTT. Its protein product is CASNQISGRNTGELFF. Complete variable domain (other parts from reference TRBV7-9 and TRBJ2-2): DTGVSQNPRHKITKRGQNVTFRCDPISEHNRLYWYRQTLGQGPEFLTYFQNEAQLEKSRLLSDRFSAERPKGSFSTLEIQRTEQGDSAMYLCASNQISGRNTGELFFGEGSRLTVL.

The genes are TRBV4-3 and TRBJ2-3; 8 bases fit TRBD2. J gave up 0 bases and V 6 bases, and 8 bases lay outside the gene matches. The CDR3 contains 16 residues. Germline V lookup: CDR1 LGHNA, CDR2 YSLEER. The CDR3 DNA follows: TGCGCCAGCAGTGCTACTAGCGGAACTAGCACAGATACGCAGTATTTT. Encoded protein: CASSATSGTSTDTQYF.

The chain employs TRBV6-6 and TRBJ2-1, with 10 bases matching TRBD1. V lost 5 bases, J lost 2 bases, and 0 bases stayed unmatched. This CDR3 has 14 residues. Germline lookup yields CDR1 MNHNY and CDR2 SVGAGI (reference sequence). The CDR3 sequence is CASSDRGPYNEQFF. DNA of the CDR3: TGTGCCAGCAGTGACAGGGGGCCCTACAATGAGCAGTTCTTC.

The rearrangement joins TRBV4-1 to TRBJ2-1; 8 bases map to TRBD2. Looked up from germline, CDR1 is MGHRA and CDR2 is YSYEKL. J gave up 4 bases and V 3 bases, and 8 bases lay outside the gene matches. The CDR3 covers 16 residues. The CDR3 DNA sequence: TGCGCCAGCAGCCAGCGGGGGACTAGTTTGTACAATGAGCAGTTCTTC. This encodes CASSQRGTSLYNEQFF.

The chain couples TRBV9 to TRBJ2-7, with 11 nucleotides matching TRBD2. This CDR3 region has 15 residues. Germline V CDR1 and CDR2: SGDLS, YYNGEE. With V trimmed by 3 bases and J by 3 bases, 5 bases remained unmatched. CDR3 sequence reads: CASSASGTSGYEQYF. CDR3 nucleotide sequence: TGTGCCAGCAGCGCCTCCGGGACTAGCGGCTACGAGCAGTACTTC.

This chain joins TRBV6-5 and TRBJ1-6, with a weak D call TRBD1 (6 bases). V shed 7 bases and J shed 10 bases, with 17 bases lying between them. This CDR3 is 14 amino acids long. Germline V gene lookup returns CDR1 MNHEY and CDR2 SVGAGI. The CDR3 loop is CASTNRDSASPLHF. The DNA of the CDR3 is TGTGCCAGCACCAACAGGGATTCAGCCTCACCCCTCCACTTT.

The chain is built from TRBV27 and TRBJ1-1; 8 positions agree with TRBD1. The CDR3 contains 16 residues. Germline trimming cut 5 bases from V and 5 bases from J; bases unmatched to any gene: 13. CDR1 MNHEY and CDR2 SMNVEV come from the germline V gene (reference sequence). The CDR3 nucleotides read TGTGCCAGCAGTGACGGACAGGGTCCTTTAGGAACTGAAGCTTTCTTT. It is translated as CASSDGQGPLGTEAFF.

V and J are TRBV5-1 and TRBJ2-2; D remains unclear. V dropped 2 bases and J dropped 5 bases, with 10 bases sitting between them. In germline, CDR1 is SGHRS, CDR2 YFSETQ. This CDR3 comprises 14 residues. The CDR3 DNA reads as TGCGCCAGCAGCTTTTCGTCGGGTACCGGGGAGCTGTTTTTT. This sequence encodes CASSFSSGTGELFF.

V is TRBV28 and J is TRBJ1-5; 7 bases fit TRBD1. CDR1 is MDHEN and CDR2 is SYDVKM in the germline V gene. The CDR3 has 16 amino acids. With V trimmed by 5 bases and J by 5 bases, 12 bases remained unmatched. The CDR3 protein is CASSHTGTAGHQPQHF. Written as DNA, the CDR3 is TGTGCCAGCAGTCATACCGGGACAGCAGGACATCAGCCCCAGCATTTT.